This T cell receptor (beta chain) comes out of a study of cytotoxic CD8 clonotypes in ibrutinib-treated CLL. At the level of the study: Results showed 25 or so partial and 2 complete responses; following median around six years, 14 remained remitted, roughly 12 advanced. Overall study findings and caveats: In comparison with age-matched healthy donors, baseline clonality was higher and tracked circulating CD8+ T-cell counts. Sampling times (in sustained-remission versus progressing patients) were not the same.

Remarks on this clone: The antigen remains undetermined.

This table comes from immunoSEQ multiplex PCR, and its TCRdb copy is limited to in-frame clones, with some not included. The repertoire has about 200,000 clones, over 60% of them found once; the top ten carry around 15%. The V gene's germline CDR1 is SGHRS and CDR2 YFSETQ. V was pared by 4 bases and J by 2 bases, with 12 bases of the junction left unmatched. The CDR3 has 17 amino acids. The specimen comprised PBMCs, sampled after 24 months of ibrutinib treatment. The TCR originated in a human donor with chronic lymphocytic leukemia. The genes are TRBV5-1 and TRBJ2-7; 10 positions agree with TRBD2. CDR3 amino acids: CASSLLSLAGVTYEQYF. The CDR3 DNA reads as TGCGCCAGCAGCCTGTTAAGTCTAGCGGGAGTCACCTACGAGCAGTACTTC. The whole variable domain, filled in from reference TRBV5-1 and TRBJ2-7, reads KAGVTQTPRYLIKTRGQQVTLSCSPISGHRSVSWYQQTPGQGLQFLFEYFSETQRNKGNFPGRFSGRQFSNSRSEMNVSTLELGDSALYLCASSLLSLAGVTYEQYFGPGTRLTVT.